This T cell receptor (beta chain) was documented in a study of blood T cell repertoires in COVID-19. This table comes from immunoSEQ multiplex PCR, and its TCRdb copy is limited to in-frame clones, with some not included. The profile covers hundreds of thousands of clones, with roughly nine tenths appearing a single time and 1.1% taken by the ten largest. The V end was cut by 7 bases, the J end by 8 bases, with 15 bases between. Germline CDR1 reads WSHSY; CDR2 reads SAAADI. The CDR3 contains 14 residues. Sequencing was performed on PBMCs or T cells enriched from blood (not recorded which). The clonotype comes from a young man who had recovered from COVID-19. V gene TRBV10-2 combines with J gene TRBJ1-6; the D is unclear. The CDR3 loop is CASKREAWDSPLHF. The CDR3 DNA reads as TGCGCCAGCAAACGAGAGGCATGGGATTCACCCCTCCACTTT.